A single sample is the source of the 31 T cell receptor beta chains below, sequenced in a study of high-grade serous ovarian cancer treatment subgroups. The table came from immunoSEQ multiplex PCR; TCRdb's copy has only in-frame clones and leaves some out. The sample yields more than 1,500 clones, 76% seen once. Tumor tissue was taken before any definitive surgery or chemotherapy was given. Sample: tumor tissue. The receptors stem from a human donor with high-grade serous ovarian cancer.

In its sample, this clone was seen a few times. The CDR3 DNA is TGTGCCAGCAGCTTGGGGTTCTCGAGGAACACTGAAGCTTTCTTT. Its protein product is CASSLGFSRNTEAFF. The V gene is TRBV11-3, the J gene TRBJ1-1, with no clear D. This CDR3 has 15 residues. Trimming cost V 3 bases and J 1 base, with 12 bases left between them. From germline, CDR1 is SGHNT and CDR2 YENEEA.

The rearrangement uses TRBV27 and TRBJ2-1; the match to TRBD2 covers 9 bases. The ends lost 2 bases at V and 7 bases at J; junction bases unmatched: 9. CDR3 size: 16 residues. Looked up from germline, CDR1 is MNHEY and CDR2 is SMNVEV (reference sequence). The CDR3 sequence: CASSLQGSGRSNEQFF. The CDR3 DNA reads as TGTGCCAGCAGTTTACAGGGTAGCGGGAGATCTAATGAGCAGTTCTTC.

The V call is TRBV7-2, the J call TRBJ1-1; 8 positions match TRBD1. The CDR3 consists of 15 residues. CDR1 and CDR2 from the germline V gene are SGHTA and FQGNSA. V dropped 4 bases and J dropped 5; count of bases not matched to a gene: 9. CDR3 DNA: TGTGCCAGCAGCTCGGAAACAGGGGGGAGGACTGAAGCTTTCTTT. This encodes CASSSETGGRTEAFF. Full variable domain (remainder filled in from reference TRBV7-2 and TRBJ1-1): GAGVSQSPSNKVTEKGKDVELRCDPISGHTALYWYRQSLGQGLEFLIYFQGNSAPDKSGLPSDRFSAERTGGSVSTLTIQRTQQEDSAVYLCASSSETGGRTEAFFGQGTRLTVV.

The chain carries TRBV4-3 and TRBJ2-1; unclear D gene. Germline CDR1 reads LGHNA; CDR2 reads YSLEER. The CDR3 extends over 15 amino acids. Trimming pared 0 bases from V and 5 bases from J, leaving 11 bases between. The CDR3 sequence: CASSQDGLRNNEQFF. CDR3 nucleotide sequence: TGCGCCAGCAGCCAAGATGGGCTTCGCAACAATGAGCAGTTCTTC.

The chain carries TRBV19 and TRBJ2-3; tentative D call: TRBD1 (6 bases). V lost 4 bases to trimming and J lost 11 bases, with 13 bases between them. The V gene's germline CDR1 is LNHDA and CDR2 SQIVND (reference sequence). The CDR3 runs 12 residues. The CDR3 spells CASSSYGTKQYF. The CDR3 nucleotides are TGTGCCAGTAGTAGCTACGGGACAAAGCAGTATTTT. Drawing the rest from reference TRBV19 and TRBJ2-3, the complete variable domain is DGGITQSPKYLFRKEGQNVTLSCEQNLNHDAMYWYRQDPGQGLRLIYYSQIVNDFQKGDIAEGYSVSREKKESFPLTVTSAQKNPTAFYLCASSSYGTKQYFGPGTRLTVL.

The chain is built from TRBV19 and TRBJ2-5; 7 nucleotides match TRBD1. This CDR3 is 13 amino acids long. V lost 6 bases and J lost 3; bases outside the gene matches: 4. CDR1 and CDR2 (germline): LNHDA, SQIVND (reference sequence). The CDR3 is CASSKGTEETQYF. The CDR3 nucleotides are TGTGCCAGTAGCAAAGGGACAGAAGAGACCCAGTACTTC.

The rearrangement links TRBV9 to TRBJ2-3, with 10 bases aligning to TRBD2. V dropped 2 bases and J dropped 1; count of bases not matched to a gene: 1. CDR1 and CDR2 (germline): SGDLS, YYNGEE. CDR3 size: 15 residues. CDR3 DNA sequence: TGTGCCAGCAGCGTCCTAGCGGGAGGCACAGATACGCAGTATTTT. The encoded protein is CASSVLAGGTDTQYF.

In DNA, the CDR3 is TGCGCCAGCAGCTTAAGCGGGACTGGCACAGATACGCAGTATTTT. Protein: CASSLSGTGTDTQYF. This chain connects TRBV5-1 to TRBJ2-3; 7 nucleotides agree with TRBD2. The CDR3 covers 15 residues. Per germline, CDR1 SGHRS and CDR2 YFSETQ. The V gene end was trimmed by 2 bases and the J gene end by 1 base; junction bases not matched to a gene: 4.

V usage is TRBV7-2 and J usage is TRBJ2-3, with D perhaps given as TRBD1 or TRBD2 (5 bases each). Germline assignment: CDR1 SGHTA and CDR2 FQGNSA. The CDR3 has 15 residues. V lost 5 bases, J lost 2 bases, and 14 bases lay in between. For the CDR3, the DNA is TGTGCCAGCAGCGACTATGGGGGAGTCACAGATACGCAGTATTTT. Translation: CASSDYGGVTDTQYF. The full variable domain, completed using reference TRBV7-2 and TRBJ2-3, is GAGVSQSPSNKVTEKGKDVELRCDPISGHTALYWYRQSLGQGLEFLIYFQGNSAPDKSGLPSDRFSAERTGGSVSTLTIQRTQQEDSAVYLCASSDYGGVTDTQYFGPGTRLTVL.

V and J are TRBV6-5 and TRBJ2-7; no definite D call. The CDR3 runs to 14 residues. Per the germline V gene, CDR1 is MNHEY and CDR2 is SVGAGI. V was clipped by 0 bases and J by 3 bases, with 9 bases between them. In DNA form, the CDR3 reads TGTGCCAGCAGTTACTCGACGGCAGACTACGAGCAGTACTTC. Translated: CASSYSTADYEQYF.

CDR3 residues: CAADRAFSTDTQYF. CDR3 DNA sequence: TGTGCCGCGGACCGGGCCTTTAGCACAGATACGCAGTATTTT. The chain recombines TRBV6-1 with TRBJ2-3; D remains unclear. The CDR3 sequence is 14 residues long. Germline-derived CDR1 and CDR2 are MNHNS and SASEGT. The V gene lost 11 bases and the J gene lost 0 bases, with 15 bases spanning the gap.

The V call is TRBV27, the J call TRBJ2-5; D remains unclear. CDR1 and CDR2 from the germline V gene are MNHEY and SMNVEV (reference sequence). Trimming took off 3 bases at V and 5 bases at J, with 4 bases between the two ends. The CDR3 runs to 11 residues. CDR3 in amino acids: CASSLGETQYF. The CDR3 DNA is TGTGCCAGCAGTTTGGGGGAGACCCAGTACTTC.

This chain connects TRBV6-6 to TRBJ2-7; no firm D call. V lost 4 bases to trimming and J lost 0 bases, with 4 bases between them. CDR3 size: 12 residues. Germline V gene data show CDR1 as MNHNY and CDR2 as SVGAGI (reference sequence). CDR3 loop: CASSSYSYEQYF. CDR3 DNA: TGTGCCAGCAGTTCGTACTCCTACGAGCAGTACTTC.

In this sample, this clone turned up once. The rearrangement uses TRBV19 and TRBJ1-1, with D possibly matching TRBD1 (5 bases). The germline V and J ends were trimmed by 0 bases and 0 bases, with 11 bases remaining between them. The CDR3 is 16 amino acids. Germline V gene data show CDR1 as LNHDA and CDR2 as SQIVND (reference sequence). This CDR3 is CASSIDLRGMNTEAFF. The DNA for the CDR3 is TGTGCCAGTAGTATAGATCTTCGGGGGATGAACACTGAAGCTTTCTTT.

The chain uses TRBV7-9 and TRBJ1-2, with a possible D match to TRBD1 (6 bases). This CDR3 is 13 amino acids long. Trimming left V 3 bases short and J 3 bases short, with 8 bases between. Germline V lookup: CDR1 SEHNR, CDR2 FQNEAQ (reference sequence). CDR3 residues: CASSLDRYYGYTF. CDR3 nucleotides: TGTGCCAGCAGCTTGGACAGATACTATGGCTACACCTTC.

The V call is TRBV7-6, the J call TRBJ2-3; possibly TRBD2 for D (6 bases). CDR3 length: 15 residues. The germline V gene has CDR1 SGHVS and CDR2 FNYEAQ. Trimming removed 1 base at V and 3 bases at J, with 11 bases between. DNA for the CDR3: TGTGCCAGCAGCTTAGGTAGCGGTGGAACAGATACGCAGTATTTT. Protein: CASSLGSGGTDTQYF.

This clone was observed a handful of times. The chain joins TRBV27 to TRBJ1-2; 10 nucleotides agree with TRBD1. Trimming took 5 bases from V and 1 from J; bases not matched to a gene: 4. This CDR3 spans 15 amino acids. Germline-derived CDR1 and CDR2 are MNHEY and SMNVEV (reference sequence). DNA for the CDR3: TGTGCCAGCAGTCGGACAGGGGGACTTAACTATGGCTACACCTTC. Translated, it gives CASSRTGGLNYGYTF.

This clone was found a few times. The chain links TRBV4-3 to TRBJ2-7, with D perhaps TRBD2 (6 bases). Per the germline V gene, CDR1 is LGHNA and CDR2 is YSLEER. Trimming pared 1 base from V and 3 bases from J, leaving 16 bases between. This CDR3 is 16 amino acids long. Here the CDR3 DNA reads TGCGCCAGCAGCCAAGGGACTACAGGATTCTACTACGAGCAGTACTTC. Translating it yields CASSQGTTGFYYEQYF.

The CDR3 nucleotides read TGTGCCAGCAGTTATGGCGGCTCTGGAAACACCATATATTTT. Amino acid sequence: CASSYGGSGNTIYF. This chain uses TRBV6-5 with TRBJ1-3, with D uncertain. Germline values: CDR1 MNHEY, CDR2 SVGAGI. The V and J ends lost 3 bases and 0 bases respectively, with 6 bases between them. The CDR3 has 14 residues.

The chain couples TRBV19 to TRBJ2-1; D perhaps matches TRBD2 (5 bases). Germline V CDR1 and CDR2: LNHDA, SQIVND (reference sequence). Deletions cut 3 bases from V and 9 bases from J, with 18 bases between. The CDR3 contains 15 residues. The CDR3 region is CASSMEEYVSAEQFF. The CDR3 DNA reads TGTGCCAGTAGTATGGAGGAATACGTTAGTGCTGAGCAGTTCTTC.

The chain has TRBV4-3 and TRBJ1-3; 10 bases align to TRBD1. The length of the CDR3 is 16 residues. In germline, CDR1 is LGHNA, CDR2 YSLEER. J was trimmed by 2 bases and V by 6 bases; bases with no gene match: 7. The CDR3 here is CASSRGQGPPGNTIYF. The CDR3 DNA reads as TGCGCCAGCAGTCGGGGACAGGGGCCACCTGGAAACACCATATATTTT.

This clone was observed a few times. The V call is TRBV6-1, the J call TRBJ2-7; D is ambiguous. Germline V gene sequence: CDR1 MNHNS, CDR2 SASEGT. Trimming removed 6 bases from V and 3 bases from J, with 3 bases in between. This CDR3 region has 10 residues. Here the CDR3 reads CASSYYEQYF. DNA for the CDR3: TGTGCCAGCAGCTACTACGAGCAGTACTTC.

The CDR3 loop reads CASSSDRGRENSPLHF. In DNA form, the CDR3 reads TGTGCCAGCAGTTCGGACAGGGGGCGCGAAAATTCACCCCTCCACTTT. V usage is TRBV28 and J usage is TRBJ1-6; 11 bases map to TRBD1. The CDR3 totals 16 residues. The germline gives CDR1 MDHEN, CDR2 SYDVKM. V shed 4 bases, J shed 7 bases, and the junction held 6 bases outside the gene matches.

The chain uses TRBV29-1 and TRBJ2-4; 10 nucleotides agree with TRBD1. Germline lookup yields CDR1 SQVTM and CDR2 ANQGSEA. V lost 6 bases, J lost 6 bases, and 8 bases stayed unmatched. CDR3 size: 14 residues. CDR3: CSVGIRTGGNIQYF. The CDR3 nucleotides are TGCAGCGTGGGGATCCGGACAGGGGGAAACATTCAGTACTTC.

The genes are TRBV7-8 and TRBJ1-4; D is uncertain. The CDR3 is 15 amino acids. In germline, CDR1 is SGHVS, CDR2 FQNEAQ. Trimming removed 5 bases at V and 8 bases at J, with 18 bases between. The CDR3 region is CASSAVGLTSEKLFF. The CDR3 nucleotides are TGTGCCAGCAGCGCGGTCGGACTTACGAGCGAAAAACTGTTTTTT.

This clone turned up a few times. The chain couples TRBV28 to TRBJ1-2, with no clear D. The CDR3 is 13 residues long. Trimming shortened V by 4 bases and J by 4 bases, and 10 bases separated the two germline ends. CDR1 MDHEN and CDR2 SYDVKM come from the germline V gene. The CDR3 nucleotides read TGTGCCAGCAGTTCAAGGTCTCGCTATGGCTACACCTTC. This encodes CASSSRSRYGYTF.

In DNA, the CDR3 is TGTGCCAGCAGCCAGACAGGGGATTTGAATAATTCACCCCTCCACTTT. This codes for CASSQTGDLNNSPLHF. The chain combines TRBV11-2 with TRBJ1-6; 8 bases map to TRBD1. CDR3 length: 16 residues. J gave up 5 bases and V 5 bases, and 8 bases lay outside the gene matches. Germline CDR1 SGHAT, CDR2 FQNNGV.

This sequence joins TRBV7-9 and TRBJ2-3, with TRBD1 matching over 10 bases. Germline V lookup: CDR1 SEHNR, CDR2 FQNEAQ (reference sequence). There are 15 residues in the CDR3. V was pared by 5 bases and J by 5 bases, with 7 bases of the junction left unmatched. The CDR3 sequence: CASSPRDRGGDTQYF. CDR3 nucleotides: TGTGCCAGCAGCCCCCGGGACAGGGGAGGAGATACGCAGTATTTT.

V usage is TRBV11-3 and J usage is TRBJ2-7; 9 bases match TRBD2. Trimming took 5 bases from V and 2 from J; bases not matched to a gene: 4. The CDR3 extends over 14 amino acids. CDR1 and CDR2 from the germline V gene are SGHNT and YENEEA. Here the CDR3 DNA reads TGTGCCAGCAGCCTCTTAGCGGGAGCCTACGAGCAGTACTTC. As protein: CASSLLAGAYEQYF.

This chain connects TRBV30 to TRBJ2-7; D gene ambiguous. V lost 0 bases and J 0 bases, leaving 12 bases between the germline ends. The CDR3 contains 15 residues. The germline gives CDR1 GTSNPN, CDR2 SVGIG (reference sequence). The CDR3 sequence is CAWSVRLGSSYEQYF. DNA of the CDR3: TGTGCCTGGAGTGTACGGCTGGGTAGCTCCTACGAGCAGTACTTC.

The chain couples TRBV6-5 to TRBJ2-7, with 12 bases lining up with TRBD2. With 5 bases clipped from V and 6 bases from J, the junction kept 8 bases outside the gene matches. This CDR3 is 15 amino acids long. Germline values: CDR1 MNHEY, CDR2 SVGAGI. The CDR3 DNA reads as TGTGCCAGCAGTCCGTCGACTAGCGGGAGAGGCGAGCAGTACTTC. This codes for CASSPSTSGRGEQYF.